Sequencing of this T cell receptor beta chain was carried out in a study of T cells after yellow fever vaccination. About the study: Some fractions had low cell numbers, and these were prepared with SMART-Seq v4 Ultra Low Input.

As TCR cDNA was made by 5'RACE template switching, a universal primer site and UMIs were added. One entry per CDR3 protein, called by TCRdb with MiXCR from the 5' RACE reads. The data contain about 160,000 distinct CDR3 sequences, about 7% of them singletons. CDR3 length: 11 residues. Germline V gene lookup returns CDR1 SGHAT and CDR2 FQNNGV. This chain connects TRBV11-2 to TRBJ2-7; TRBD1 agrees at 9 bases. Sequenced material: CD4+ T cells sorted from PBMCs, taken roughly 5 days after the first yellow fever vaccination. This receptor was obtained from a man between 18 and 35 years old who received the YFV17D yellow fever vaccine. DNA for the CDR3: TGTGCCAGCAGCAGAAGGGACAGGGTCGCGGTC. It is translated as CASSRRDRVAV.